This T cell receptor beta chain was found in a study of blood T cells in healthy people across ages. The study, taken as a whole, reports: Per million T cells, TCR beta diversity dropped roughly linearly as age increased. Strongly correlated with naive T cell percentage was TCR beta diversity.

Each sample used at least 7 million PBMCs. Germline V lookup: CDR1 MGHDK, CDR2 SYGVNS. V lost 4 bases and J 0 bases, leaving 13 bases between the germline ends. This CDR3 comprises 15 residues. This clonotype was counted only a few times. Its antigen is not known. Combining a sample-barcoded 5' primer with a J-beta primer mix, a second PCR ran for roughly 7 to 12 cycles. From the 5' RACE reads, TCRdb called clonotypes with MiXCR, one entry per CDR3 protein. The profile shows around 1,500,000 distinct CDR3 sequences, 28% of them singletons. The rearrangement joins TRBV25-1 to TRBJ2-7; D unresolved. Material for sequencing was blood. The clonotype was recovered from a woman aged 25-40 years in good health. This chain's CDR3 is CASSAYGESSYEQYF. As DNA, the CDR3 is TGTGCCAGCAGTGCCTACGGTGAAAGCTCCTACGAGCAGTACTTC.